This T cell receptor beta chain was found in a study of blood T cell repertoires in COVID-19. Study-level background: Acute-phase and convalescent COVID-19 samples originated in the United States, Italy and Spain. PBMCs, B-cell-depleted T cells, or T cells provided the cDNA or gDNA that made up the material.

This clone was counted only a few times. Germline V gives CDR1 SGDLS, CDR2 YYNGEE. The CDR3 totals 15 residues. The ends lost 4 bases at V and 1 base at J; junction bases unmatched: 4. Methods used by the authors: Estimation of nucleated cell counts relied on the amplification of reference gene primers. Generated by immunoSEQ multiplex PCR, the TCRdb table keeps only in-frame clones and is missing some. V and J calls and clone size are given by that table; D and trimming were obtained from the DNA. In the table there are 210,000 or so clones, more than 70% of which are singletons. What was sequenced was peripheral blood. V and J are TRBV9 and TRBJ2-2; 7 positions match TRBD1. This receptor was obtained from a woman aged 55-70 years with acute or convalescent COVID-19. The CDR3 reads CASSYRTGNTGELFF. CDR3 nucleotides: TGTGCCAGCAGCTACCGGACAGGGAACACCGGGGAGCTGTTTTTT.